Listed below are T cell receptor beta chains from one sample, sequenced in a study of Ad26.COV2.S vaccination and SARS-CoV-2 variants. Assay used: immunoSEQ multiplex PCR; TCRdb lists only in-frame clones, some missing. The sample lists 350,000 to 400,000 clones; around 85% were seen once. This sample comprised peripheral blood, obtained in a trial of Ad26.COV2.S vaccine versus placebo. The origin of the receptors is a person aged 18-65 years who received the Ad26.COV2.S COVID-19 vaccine or a placebo. CDR3s include the opening cysteine and the closing phenylalanine or tryptophan. The D gene is left open where the match is weak. Size is omitted from some rows. Given values are once, few, many or a class for expanded clones.

abundance: NA
v_gene: TRBV19
len: 15
d_gene: TRBD2
j_gene: TRBJ2-2
CDR3nt: TGTGCCAGTAGTCTTGGACTAGCGGGGATCGGGGAGCTGTTTTTT
CDR3aa: CASSLGLAGIGELFF

abundance: NA
v_gene: TRBV1
len: 17
d_gene: NA
j_gene: TRBJ2-5
CDR3nt: TGCACCAGCACCCTAACCACGGGACTAGCGGAACAAGAGACCCAGTACTTC
CDR3aa: CTSTLTTGLAEQETQYF

abundance: NA
v_gene: TRBV27
len: 17
d_gene: NA
j_gene: TRBJ1-2
CDR3nt: TGTGCCAGCAGTTTAAAGGGATCGGGACCAGGCGGGGTTGGCTACACCTTC
CDR3aa: CASSLKGSGPGGVGYTF

abundance: NA
v_gene: TRBV7-8
len: 16
d_gene: TRBD1
j_gene: TRBJ2-5
CDR3nt: TGTGCCAGCAGCTTAGGGTCAGGGGGTGTGGGAGAGACCCAGTACTTC
CDR3aa: CASSLGSGGVGETQYF

abundance: NA
v_gene: TRBV4-2
len: 16
d_gene: NA
j_gene: TRBJ2-5
CDR3nt: TGTGCCAGCAGCCAACAAAGAGGGGGGGGGCAAGAGACCCAGTACTTC
CDR3aa: CASSQQRGGGQETQYF

abundance: NA
v_gene: TRBV19
len: 16
d_gene: NA
j_gene: TRBJ1-2
CDR3nt: TGTGCCAGTAGTATAGTCTGGCAGGGTCTCAACTATGGCTACACCTTC
CDR3aa: CASSIVWQGLNYGYTF

abundance: once
v_gene: TRBV18
len: 13
d_gene: NA
j_gene: TRBJ2-3
CDR3nt: TGTGCCAGCTCACCACCGGAGGGAGATACGCAGTATTTT
CDR3aa: CASSPPEGDTQYF

abundance: NA
v_gene: TRBV29-1
len: 14
d_gene: NA
j_gene: TRBJ2-1
CDR3nt: TGCAGCGTTGAGTTGGAGACCTCCTACAATGAGCAGTTCTTC
CDR3aa: CSVELETSYNEQFF

abundance: NA
v_gene: TRBV6-5
len: 14
d_gene: NA
j_gene: TRBJ1-2
CDR3nt: TGTGCCAGCAGTTACCTCGGGGGTGACTATGGCTACACCTTC
CDR3aa: CASSYLGGDYGYTF

abundance: NA
v_gene: TRBV3-1/TRBV3-2
len: 16
d_gene: NA
j_gene: TRBJ2-7
CDR3nt: TGTGCCAGCAGCCAAGATCGGTGGCAGGGCGACACCGAGCAGTACTTC
CDR3aa: CASSQDRWQGDTEQYF

abundance: NA
v_gene: TRBV21-1
len: 16
d_gene: NA
j_gene: TRBJ2-1
CDR3nt: TGTGCCAGCAGCGAGGGAGGGACAGGGCCCTACAATGAGCAGTTCTTC
CDR3aa: CASSEGGTGPYNEQFF

abundance: NA
v_gene: TRBV2
len: 13
d_gene: NA
j_gene: TRBJ1-2
CDR3nt: TGTGCCAGCAGCCCGACCCCCGCGGATGGCTACACCTTC
CDR3aa: CASSPTPADGYTF

abundance: NA
v_gene: TRBV15
len: 14
d_gene: NA
j_gene: TRBJ2-7
CDR3nt: TGTGCCACCAGCAGGACTAGTGGAAGCTACGAGCAGTACTTC
CDR3aa: CATSRTSGSYEQYF

abundance: NA
v_gene: TRBV5-1
len: 11
d_gene: NA
j_gene: TRBJ2-2
CDR3nt: TGCGCCAGCAGGGGATCCGGGGAGCTGTTTTTT
CDR3aa: CASRGSGELFF

abundance: few
v_gene: TRBV6-5
len: 14
d_gene: NA
j_gene: TRBJ2-3
CDR3nt: TGTGCCAGCAGACCTGAACAGGAGAGAGGTACGCAGTATTTT
CDR3aa: CASRPEQERGTQYF

abundance: NA
v_gene: TRBV4-1
len: 15
d_gene: TRBD1
j_gene: TRBJ2-7
CDR3nt: TGCGCCAGCAGCTCCCCCGGGACAGGGGCCTACGAGCAGTACTTC
CDR3aa: CASSSPGTGAYEQYF

abundance: NA
v_gene: TRBV10-1
len: 14
d_gene: NA
j_gene: TRBJ1-1
CDR3nt: TGCGCCAGCAGTGGCGCGGGATCGAACACTGAAGCTTTCTTT
CDR3aa: CASSGAGSNTEAFF